A single T cell receptor (beta chain) is shown here with its context. The antigen is unknown. The sample comes from a study of long-term antiretroviral therapy in people with HIV. The V segment lost 3 bases and the J segment 2 bases; nucleotides outside the gene matches: 7. The CDR3 has 16 amino acids. Germline CDR1 MDHEN, CDR2 SYDVKM. Study results and limitations: Blood dating 2004 to 2017 may reflect older ART regimens.

The libraries were made with immunoSEQ v3.0 at survey level. The method was immunoSEQ multiplex PCR; TCRdb's version includes in-frame clones alone and lacks a portion of them. In the table there are some 21,000 clones, 81% of which are singletons. The material was unsorted PBMCs, obtained 0.1 years before starting antiretroviral therapy. This sequence originates from a man in his forties with HIV. The chain employs TRBV28 and TRBJ2-3; TRBD1 matches 8 bases. The CDR3 nucleotides are TGTGCCAGCAGTTTGACCAGGGGGCCAGCCACAGATACGCAGTATTTT. It codes for CASSLTRGPATDTQYF.